One and the same sample provided the 30 T cell receptor beta chains below, sequenced in a study of Ad26.COV2.S vaccination and SARS-CoV-2 variants. Treatment: roughly 20 received Ad26.COV2.S at low or high dose, single or two shots; about 5 received placebo; per-sample allocation not given. After the first vaccine or placebo injection, samples were drawn on day 63. Sequencing was performed with immunoSEQ multiplex PCR; in TCRdb, only in-frame clones are kept and a portion is missing. The data contain 300,000 to 350,000 clones, 75% to 90% of them singletons. This sample comprised peripheral blood, obtained in a trial of Ad26.COV2.S vaccine versus placebo. These receptors were obtained from a person between 18 and 65 years old who received the Ad26.COV2.S COVID-19 vaccine or a placebo.

CDR3 coding DNA: TGTGCCAGTAGTGCCATAGGACAGGGGGCTCAGCCCCAGCATTTT. This encodes CASSAIGQGAQPQHF. The chain employs TRBV19 and TRBJ1-5, with 11 bases that match TRBD1. CDR3 length equals 15 residues. Germline CDR1 reads LNHDA; CDR2 reads SQIVND (reference sequence). V gave up 5 bases and J gave up 6 bases; unmatched junction bases: 6.

The chain couples TRBV19 to TRBJ2-1; 11 nucleotides align to TRBD2. This CDR3 comprises 20 residues. J gave up 2 bases and V 5 bases, and 17 bases lay outside the gene matches. The germline gives CDR1 LNHDA, CDR2 SQIVND (reference sequence). The CDR3 bases are TGTGCCAGTAGTTCCCCAAAGGTATTAGCGGGAGGGAACACCTACAATGAGCAGTTCTTC. It encodes CASSSPKVLAGGNTYNEQFF.

The V call is TRBV7-3, the J call TRBJ2-4, with TRBD2 matching over 7 bases. Germline values: CDR1 SGHTA, CDR2 FQGTGA. There are 13 residues in the CDR3. The J segment lost 5 bases and the V segment lost 5 bases, leaving 3 bases of the junction unmatched. The CDR3 loop is CASSQGLQNIQYF. The CDR3 nucleotides are TGTGCCAGCAGCCAGGGACTACAAAACATTCAGTACTTC.

This clone was counted a single time. The genes are TRBV7-9 and TRBJ2-3, with 8 bases that match TRBD2. CDR1 and CDR2 from the germline V gene are SEHNR and FQNEAQ (reference sequence). This CDR3 spans 16 amino acids. J gave up 2 bases and V 2 bases, and 6 bases lay outside the gene matches. This CDR3 reads CASSLIGGGLTDTQYF. CDR3 coding DNA: TGTGCCAGCAGCTTAATAGGCGGGGGGCTCACAGATACGCAGTATTTT.

V is TRBV7-9 and J is TRBJ2-1; 10 bases align to TRBD2. V dropped 1 base and J dropped 0; count of bases not matched to a gene: 3. This CDR3 is 17 amino acids long. Per germline, CDR1 SEHNR and CDR2 FQNEAQ (reference sequence). CDR3 DNA sequence: TGTGCCAGCAGCTTAGAGGCTAGCGGGAGCTCCTACAATGAGCAGTTCTTC. Protein: CASSLEASGSSYNEQFF. The entire variable domain, with the rest obtained from reference TRBV7-9 and TRBJ2-1, is as follows: DTGVSQNPRHKITKRGQNVTFRCDPISEHNRLYWYRQTLGQGPEFLTYFQNEAQLEKSRLLSDRFSAERPKGSFSTLEIQRTEQGDSAMYLCASSLEASGSSYNEQFFGPGTRLTVL.

The CDR3, as DNA: TGCAGCGTTGAAGGTGGGACCCTCATGAACACTGAAGCTTTCTTT. Its protein is CSVEGGTLMNTEAFF. The chain combines TRBV29-1 with TRBJ1-1; TRBD1 might be the D (5 bases). The ends were cut back, 1 base at V and 0 bases at J, with 12 bases in the middle. The V gene's germline CDR1 is SQVTM and CDR2 ANQGSEA. This CDR3 region has 15 residues.

CDR3 in DNA: TGTGCCAGCAGCCCACAGACTGGCTCCGAGCAGTACGTC. Translated: CASSPQTGSEQYV. The chain has TRBV7-9 and TRBJ2-7; D is unclear. The ends were cut back, 5 bases at V and 6 bases at J, with 14 bases in the middle. The germline CDR1 and CDR2 sequences are SEHNR and FQNEAQ (reference sequence). This CDR3 has 13 amino acids.

The chain links TRBV2 to TRBJ1-5, with D unresolved. Looked up from germline, CDR1 is SNHLY and CDR2 is FYNNEI. CDR3 length: 12 amino acids. V lost 3 bases and J 4 bases, leaving 4 bases between the germline ends. The CDR3 protein is CASSDGNQPQHF. The CDR3 DNA reads TGTGCCAGCAGTGACGGAAATCAGCCCCAGCATTTT.

The genes are TRBV7-6 and TRBJ2-1; 10 bases map to TRBD2. Germline CDR1 is SGHVS and CDR2 is FNYEAQ. CDR3 length: 16 amino acids. Trimming at V came to 5 bases and at J to 9 bases, leaving 13 bases not matched to a gene. The DNA for the CDR3 is TGTGCCAGCAGCGAGAACCTAGCGGGAGCTGGCAGTGAGCAGTTCTTC. It yields the protein CASSENLAGAGSEQFF.

The genes are TRBV18 and TRBJ2-1, with unresolved D. CDR3 size: 14 residues. CDR1 is KGHSH and CDR2 is LQKENI in the germline V gene. V was shortened by 3 bases and J by 10 bases, with 16 bases between the two germline ends. The CDR3 region has the DNA TGTGCCAGCTCACCTGAGTGGCTGTCGAGAGAGCAGTTCTTC. Its translation is CASSPEWLSREQFF.

The chain has TRBV30 and TRBJ1-2; D gene ambiguous. Germline values: CDR1 GTSNPN, CDR2 SVGIG (reference sequence). The V gene lost 0 bases and the J gene lost 4 bases, with 12 bases spanning the gap. The CDR3 sequence is 14 residues long. The CDR3 loop is CAWSVREGIYGYTF. CDR3 DNA: TGTGCCTGGAGTGTTCGCGAGGGAATCTATGGCTACACCTTC.

The chain couples TRBV7-6 to TRBJ1-3, with TRBD1 matching 7 bases. This CDR3 spans 14 amino acids. With 5 bases clipped from V and 3 bases from J, the junction kept 4 bases outside the gene matches. Germline CDR1 and CDR2: SGHVS and FNYEAQ. In DNA, the CDR3 is TGTGCCAGCAGCCTACAGGGGCGTGGAAACACCATATATTTT. Its protein is CASSLQGRGNTIYF.

This chain connects TRBV7-8 to TRBJ2-7; D remains ambiguous. V was clipped by 2 bases and J by 5 bases, with 13 bases between them. Per the germline V gene, CDR1 is SGHVS and CDR2 is FQNEAQ. The CDR3 has 14 residues. This chain's CDR3 is CASSLIQVPHEQYF. DNA of the CDR3: TGTGCCAGCAGCTTAATTCAGGTCCCCCACGAGCAGTACTTC.

J is TRBJ1-5 and V is TRBV3-1 (or the pseudogene TRBV3-2), with D perhaps TRBD1 (6 bases). This CDR3 comprises 15 residues. The germline V and J ends were trimmed by 0 bases and 1 base, with 7 bases remaining between them. Per the germline V gene, CDR1 is LGHDT and CDR2 is YNNKEL (reference sequence). Here the CDR3 DNA reads TGTGCCAGCAGCCAAGAAGGGGGAAGCAATCAGCCCCAGCATTTT. Its protein product is CASSQEGGSNQPQHF.

The gene calls are TRBV3-1 (or the pseudogene TRBV3-2) and TRBJ2-3; D may be TRBD2 (6 bases). There are 13 residues in the CDR3. CDR1 and CDR2 (germline): LGHDT, YNNKEL (reference sequence). Trimming pared 2 bases from V and 8 bases from J, leaving 11 bases between. The CDR3 coding sequence is TGTGCCAGCAGCCAACTGGGGCGGGGTACGCAGTATTTT. It translates to CASSQLGRGTQYF.

This clone is a singleton in its sample. This rearrangement joins TRBV9 to TRBJ1-3; D remains unclear. Per germline, CDR1 SGDLS and CDR2 YYNGEE. V dropped 0 bases and J dropped 2 bases, with 9 bases sitting between them. There are 15 residues in the CDR3. The CDR3 loop is CASSVEAGAGNTIYF. Written as DNA, the CDR3 is TGTGCCAGCAGCGTAGAGGCGGGAGCTGGAAACACCATATATTTT.

The chain joins TRBV29-1 to TRBJ1-2; no definite D call. The CDR3 has 11 amino acids. Per the germline V gene, CDR1 is SQVTM and CDR2 is ANQGSEA. V lost 7 bases, J lost 1 base, and 7 bases lay in between. CDR3 sequence (DNA): TGCAGCGCCGAAGTTAACTATGGCTACACCTTC. It is translated as CSAEVNYGYTF.

For the CDR3, the DNA is TGTGCCAGCAGCGACGGATTAGCGGGAGGAACTGGTGAGCAGTTCTTC. It yields the protein CASSDGLAGGTGEQFF. V and J are TRBV11-2 and TRBJ2-1; 10 nucleotides match TRBD2. This CDR3 has 16 amino acids. J gave up 9 bases and V 5 bases, and 13 bases lay outside the gene matches. Germline V gene data show CDR1 as SGHAT and CDR2 as FQNNGV.

The chain employs TRBV11-2 and TRBJ1-2, with D hard to call. The germline gives CDR1 SGHAT, CDR2 FQNNGV. The CDR3 has 15 residues. V shed 0 bases and J shed 6 bases, with 14 bases lying between them. The CDR3 protein is CASSLEDNPGDGYTF. CDR3 sequence (DNA): TGTGCCAGCAGCTTAGAGGATAACCCCGGAGATGGCTACACCTTC.

The J gene is TRBJ1-5, the V gene TRBV12-5; tentative D call: TRBD1 (6 bases). The CDR3 has 16 residues. Trimming stripped 1 base from V and 0 bases from J, with 10 bases between. Germline V gene sequence: CDR1 LGHNT, CDR2 FRNRAP. This chain's CDR3 is CASGLAGAYSNQPQHF. The CDR3 DNA reads as TGTGCTAGTGGTTTGGCAGGGGCTTATAGCAATCAGCCCCAGCATTTT.

The chain links TRBV7-9 to TRBJ2-2; D not certain. V lost 5 bases, J lost 8 bases, and 3 bases lay in between. The CDR3 has 10 residues. The V gene's germline CDR1 is SEHNR and CDR2 FQNEAQ (reference sequence). The CDR3 DNA reads TGTGCCAGCAGCGTGGGGGAGCTGTTTTTT. Translation: CASSVGELFF.

This chain uses TRBV4-2 with TRBJ1-1; D remains ambiguous. Between the trimmed V and J ends, which lost 4 bases and 9 bases, there was a span of 15 bases. The CDR3 runs to 13 residues. Germline assignment: CDR1 LGHNA and CDR2 YNFKEQ. The CDR3 sequence is CASSPSFDGQAFF. The CDR3 region has the DNA TGTGCCAGCAGCCCCTCCTTCGACGGGCAAGCTTTCTTT.

J is TRBJ2-2 and V is TRBV12-3 or TRBV12-4; D not certain. CDR3 size: 13 residues. Trimming took off 3 bases at V and 5 bases at J, with 7 bases between the two ends. CDR3 DNA: TGTGCCAGCAGTTTCGTCCCAACCGGGGAGCTGTTTTTT. It yields the protein CASSFVPTGELFF.

This clone has only one observation. The V and J genes are TRBV5-4 and TRBJ1-2; D gene ambiguous. The CDR3 has 13 amino acids. Trimming cost V 4 bases and J 4 bases, with 11 bases left between them. The germline V gene encodes CDR1 SGHNT and CDR2 YYREEE (reference sequence). CDR3 loop: CASSVSGPYGYTF. The CDR3 bases are TGTGCCAGCAGCGTGTCCGGGCCCTATGGCTACACCTTC.

This clone was detected only a few times. The chain is built from TRBV11-2 and TRBJ1-5; D is uncertain. Trimming took off 0 bases at V and 3 bases at J, with 9 bases between the two ends. CDR3 size: 15 residues. Germline V gene sequence: CDR1 SGHAT, CDR2 FQNNGV. CDR3 protein: CASSLDGGSNQPQHF. The CDR3 DNA reads TGTGCCAGCAGCTTAGACGGAGGGTCCAATCAGCCCCAGCATTTT.

The V and J genes are TRBV12-3 or TRBV12-4 and TRBJ1-1; no definite D call. V was cut by 4 bases and J by 1 base, with 7 bases left in between. This CDR3 has 13 amino acids. The CDR3 DNA is TGTGCCAGCAGTTGGGCAGAGAACACTGAAGCTTTCTTT. It specifies CASSWAENTEAFF.

The chain uses TRBV27 and TRBJ1-6, with D perhaps matching TRBD1 (5 bases). The germline V gene encodes CDR1 MNHEY and CDR2 SMNVEV (reference sequence). V lost 7 bases, J lost 6 bases, and 19 bases lay in between. The CDR3 has 16 residues. CDR3 coding DNA: TGTGCCAGCACCTCTGGGGGGACGTTTCTTAATTCACCCCTCCACTTT. Protein product: CASTSGGTFLNSPLHF.

In its sample, this clone was seen once. J is TRBJ2-3 and V is TRBV29-1; unclear D gene. The CDR3 has 11 amino acids. Trimming removed 5 bases from V and 9 bases from J, with 12 bases in between. The germline gives CDR1 SQVTM, CDR2 ANQGSEA. The CDR3 DNA sequence: TGCAGCGTTAACTGGATGGGGACGCAGTATTTT. As protein: CSVNWMGTQYF.

The V gene is TRBV7-2, the J gene TRBJ1-4; D unclear. The CDR3 runs to 13 residues. Germline V gene data show CDR1 as SGHTA and CDR2 as FQGNSA. V shed 1 base and J shed 8 bases, with 8 bases lying between them. CDR3 sequence: CASSLGLGEKLFF. In DNA form, the CDR3 reads TGTGCCAGCAGCTTAGGGCTCGGGGAAAAACTGTTTTTT.

The chain joins TRBV2 to TRBJ2-5; D is unclear. V lost 6 bases to trimming and J lost 3 bases, with 5 bases between them. The CDR3 has 11 residues. Per the germline V gene, CDR1 is SNHLY and CDR2 is FYNNEI. CDR3 sequence: CASRAEETQYF. In DNA form, the CDR3 reads TGTGCCAGCAGGGCTGAAGAGACCCAGTACTTC.